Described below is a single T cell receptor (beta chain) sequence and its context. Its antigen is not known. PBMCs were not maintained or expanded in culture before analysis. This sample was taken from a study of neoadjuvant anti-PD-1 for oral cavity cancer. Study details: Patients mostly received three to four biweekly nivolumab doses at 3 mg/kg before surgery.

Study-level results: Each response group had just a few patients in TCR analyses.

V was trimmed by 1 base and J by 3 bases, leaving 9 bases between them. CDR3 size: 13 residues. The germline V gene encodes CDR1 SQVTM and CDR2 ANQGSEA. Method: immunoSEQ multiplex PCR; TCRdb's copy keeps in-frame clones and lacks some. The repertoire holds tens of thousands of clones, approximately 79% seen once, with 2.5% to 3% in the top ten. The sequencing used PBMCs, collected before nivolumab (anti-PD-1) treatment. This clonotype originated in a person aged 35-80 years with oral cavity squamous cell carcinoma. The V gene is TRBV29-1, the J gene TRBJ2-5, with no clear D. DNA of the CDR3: TGCAGCGTTGAAGGTGGCTTCGAAGAGACCCAGTACTTC. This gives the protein CSVEGGFEETQYF.